The following is a T cell receptor (beta chain) sequence with its context. Its antigen is unidentified. This sample was included in a study of CD8 T cells in Susac syndrome. Blood CD8+ and CD4+ T cells underwent high-throughput TCR beta sequencing. Controls comprised healthy donors matched for age and sex. The CDR3 has 14 residues. Trimming took off 6 bases at V and 2 bases at J, with 12 bases between the two ends. From germline, CDR1 is KGHSH and CDR2 LQKENI. RNA amounts of about 0.45 to 1 ug underwent reverse transcription with random hexamers. The immunoSEQ assay covered 54 Vbeta and 13 Jbeta segments for CDR3. Each CDR3 protein gets one entry after TCRdb re-called the immunoSEQ multiplex PCR reads with MiXCR. The profile shows about 130,000 distinct CDR3 sequences, roughly 95% of them singletons. Study-wide points: Acknowledgment was made by the study that its TCR sequencing and HLA analysis involved a relatively small number of individuals.

The TCR originated in a human donor in good health. This chain joins TRBV18 and TRBJ2-3; D is unresolved. Sequencing was done on a sample of CD4+ T cells from PBMCs. The CDR3 DNA is TGTGCCAGCTCGAGTAACTCTCCCACAGATACGCAGTATTTT. This codes for CASSSNSPTDTQYF.